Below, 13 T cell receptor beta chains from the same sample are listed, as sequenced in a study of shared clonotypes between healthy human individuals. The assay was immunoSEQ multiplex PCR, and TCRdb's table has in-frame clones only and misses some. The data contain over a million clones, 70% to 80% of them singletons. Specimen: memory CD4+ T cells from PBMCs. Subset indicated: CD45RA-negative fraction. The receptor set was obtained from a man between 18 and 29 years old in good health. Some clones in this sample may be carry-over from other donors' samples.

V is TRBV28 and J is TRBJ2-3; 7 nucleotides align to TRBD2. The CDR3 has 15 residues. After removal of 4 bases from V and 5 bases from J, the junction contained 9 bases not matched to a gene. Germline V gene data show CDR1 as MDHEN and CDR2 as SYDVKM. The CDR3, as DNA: TGTGCCAGCAGTTCCATCGGGGGAGGGATAGATACGCAGTATTTT. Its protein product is CASSSIGGGIDTQYF.

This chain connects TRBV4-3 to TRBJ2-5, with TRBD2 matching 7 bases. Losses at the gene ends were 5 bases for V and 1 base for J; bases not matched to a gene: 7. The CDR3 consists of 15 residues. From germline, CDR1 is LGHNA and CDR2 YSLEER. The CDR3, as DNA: TGCGCCAGCAGCAAACGACTAGCCTCCCAAGAGACCCAGTACTTC. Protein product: CASSKRLASQETQYF.

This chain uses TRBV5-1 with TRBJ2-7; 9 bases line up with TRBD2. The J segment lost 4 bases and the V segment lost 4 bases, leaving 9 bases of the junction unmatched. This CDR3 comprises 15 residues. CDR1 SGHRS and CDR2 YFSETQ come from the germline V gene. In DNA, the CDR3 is TGCGCCAGCAGCATGTTAGCGGGAGAGGGTTACGAGCAGTACTTC. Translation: CASSMLAGEGYEQYF.

CDR3 in DNA: TGTGCCAGCAGCTTAGGACATAATAACTATGGCTACACCTTC. Its protein is CASSLGHNNYGYTF. The gene calls are TRBV11-2 and TRBJ1-2; D gene ambiguous. This CDR3 spans 14 amino acids. From germline, CDR1 is SGHAT and CDR2 FQNNGV. Trimming left V 1 base short and J 1 base short, with 7 bases between. Filled out from reference TRBV11-2 and TRBJ1-2, the complete variable domain reads EAGVAQSPRYKIIEKRQSVAFWCNPISGHATLYWYQQILGQGPKLLIQFQNNGVVDDSQLPKDRFSAERLKGVDSTLKIQPAKLEDSAVYLCASSLGHNNYGYTFGSGTRLTVV.

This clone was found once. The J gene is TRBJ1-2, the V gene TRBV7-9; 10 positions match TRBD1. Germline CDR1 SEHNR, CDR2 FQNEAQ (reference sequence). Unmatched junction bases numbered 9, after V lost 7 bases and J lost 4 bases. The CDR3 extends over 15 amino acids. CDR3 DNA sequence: TGTGCCAGCACCGACAGGGGGCGAGAGGTCTATGGCTACACCTTC. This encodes CASTDRGREVYGYTF.

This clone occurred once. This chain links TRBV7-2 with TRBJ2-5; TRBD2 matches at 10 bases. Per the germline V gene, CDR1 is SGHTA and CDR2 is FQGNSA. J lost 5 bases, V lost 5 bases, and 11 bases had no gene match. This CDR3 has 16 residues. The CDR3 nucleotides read TGTGCCAGCAGCCTCGCAGCGGGAGGGCCGATCGAGACCCAGTACTTC. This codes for CASSLAAGGPIETQYF.

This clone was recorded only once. CDR3 nucleotides: TGCGCCAGCAGCTGGGGAACAGGGGAGAGGCCTGGAAACACCATATATTTT. It yields the protein CASSWGTGERPGNTIYF. V gene TRBV5-1 combines with J gene TRBJ1-3; 7 nucleotides agree with TRBD1. CDR1 is SGHRS, CDR2 YFSETQ, per germline. J was trimmed by 2 bases and V by 3 bases; bases with no gene match: 11. The CDR3 covers 17 residues.

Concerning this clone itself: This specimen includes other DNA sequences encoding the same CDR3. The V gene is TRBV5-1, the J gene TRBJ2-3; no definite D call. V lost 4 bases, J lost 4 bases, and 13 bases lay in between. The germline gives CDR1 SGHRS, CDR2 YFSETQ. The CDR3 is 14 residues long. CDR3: CASSDPSGADTQYF. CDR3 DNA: TGCGCCAGCAGCGATCCCTCCGGAGCAGATACGCAGTATTTT.

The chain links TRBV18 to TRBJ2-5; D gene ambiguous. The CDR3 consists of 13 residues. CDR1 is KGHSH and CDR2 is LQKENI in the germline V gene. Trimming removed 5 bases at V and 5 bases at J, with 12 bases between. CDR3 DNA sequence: TGTGCCAGCTCAACGGCCCTGATGGAGACCCAGTACTTC. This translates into CASSTALMETQYF.

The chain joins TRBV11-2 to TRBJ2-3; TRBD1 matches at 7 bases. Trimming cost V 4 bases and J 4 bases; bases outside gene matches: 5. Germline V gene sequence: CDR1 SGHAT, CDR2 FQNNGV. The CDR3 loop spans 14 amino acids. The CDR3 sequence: CASSSMQGADTQYF. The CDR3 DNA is TGTGCCAGCAGCTCGATGCAGGGGGCAGATACGCAGTATTTT.

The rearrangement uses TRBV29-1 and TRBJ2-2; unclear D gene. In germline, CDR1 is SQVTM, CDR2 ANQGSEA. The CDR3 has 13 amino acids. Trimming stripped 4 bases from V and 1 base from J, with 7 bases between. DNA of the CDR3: TGCAGCGTTGTCAGAGGGAACACCGGGGAGCTGTTTTTT. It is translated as CSVVRGNTGELFF.

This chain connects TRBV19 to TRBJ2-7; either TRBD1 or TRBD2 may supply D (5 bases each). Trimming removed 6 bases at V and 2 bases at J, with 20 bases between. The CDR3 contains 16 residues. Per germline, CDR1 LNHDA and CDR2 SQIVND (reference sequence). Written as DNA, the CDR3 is TGTGCCAGTAGCCTTTCTGGGACCCTGATTCCCTACGAGCAGTACTTC. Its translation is CASSLSGTLIPYEQYF.

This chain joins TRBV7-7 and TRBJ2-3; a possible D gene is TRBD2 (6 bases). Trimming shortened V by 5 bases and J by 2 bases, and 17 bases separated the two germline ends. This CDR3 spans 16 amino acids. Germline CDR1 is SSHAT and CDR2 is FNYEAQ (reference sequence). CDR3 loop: CASSPGSSASTDTQYF. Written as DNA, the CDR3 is TGTGCCAGCAGCCCGGGGTCTAGCGCCTCCACAGATACGCAGTATTTT.